The T cell receptor beta chain under discussion was sequenced for a study of CD8 T cells in ankylosing spondylitis. The V gene's germline CDR1 is DFQATT and CDR2 SNEGSKA (reference sequence). The CDR3 is made up of 17 amino acids. TCRdb ran MiXCR on the 5' RACE reads and lists one entry per CDR3 protein. The sample has fewer than 200,000 distinct CDR3 sequences, around 16% seen once; the top ten hold over 7%. Concerning this clonotype: This may be a read error: a much more frequent sequence differs by one nucleotide.

The receptor comes from a male donor with ankylosing spondylitis or in good health (not recorded which). The sample was blood, either unsorted or a sorted T cell fraction (not recorded which). The chain recombines TRBV20-1 with TRBJ1-3; D might be TRBD1 (6 bases). CDR3 in DNA: TGCTGTGCTTCGCGACAGACAAAGGGGGACTCTGGAAACACCATATATTTT. Its translation is CCASRQTKGDSGNTIYF.